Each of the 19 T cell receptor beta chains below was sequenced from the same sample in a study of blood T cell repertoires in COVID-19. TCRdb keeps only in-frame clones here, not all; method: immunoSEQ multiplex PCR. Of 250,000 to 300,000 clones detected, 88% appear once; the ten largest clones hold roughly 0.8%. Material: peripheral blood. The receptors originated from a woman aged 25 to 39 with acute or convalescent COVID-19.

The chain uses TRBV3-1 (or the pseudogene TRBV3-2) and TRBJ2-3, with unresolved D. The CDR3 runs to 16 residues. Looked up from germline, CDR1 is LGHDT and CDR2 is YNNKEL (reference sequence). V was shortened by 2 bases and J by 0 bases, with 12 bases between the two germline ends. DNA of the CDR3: TGTGCCAGCAGCCAATTTAGCCGCCCTAGCACAGATACGCAGTATTTT. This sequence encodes CASSQFSRPSTDTQYF.

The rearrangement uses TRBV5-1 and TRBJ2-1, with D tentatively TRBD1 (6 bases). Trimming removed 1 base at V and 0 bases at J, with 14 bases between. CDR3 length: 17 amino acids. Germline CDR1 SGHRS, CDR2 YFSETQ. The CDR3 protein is CASSLIPGQISYNEQFF. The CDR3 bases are TGCGCCAGCAGCTTGATTCCAGGACAGATCTCCTACAATGAGCAGTTCTTC.

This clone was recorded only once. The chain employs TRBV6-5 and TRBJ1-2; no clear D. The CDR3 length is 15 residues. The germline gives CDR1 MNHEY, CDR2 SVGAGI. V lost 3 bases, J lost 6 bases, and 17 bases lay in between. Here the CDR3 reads CASSYSSREGNGYTF. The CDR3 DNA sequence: TGTGCCAGCAGTTATTCGTCTCGGGAAGGGAATGGCTACACCTTC.

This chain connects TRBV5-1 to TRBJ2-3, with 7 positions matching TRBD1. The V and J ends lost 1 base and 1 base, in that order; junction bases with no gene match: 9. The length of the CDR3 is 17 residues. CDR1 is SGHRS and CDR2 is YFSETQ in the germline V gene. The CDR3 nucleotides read TGCGCCAGCAGCTTGTACGGGACAGACGGAGGCACAGATACGCAGTATTTT. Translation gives CASSLYGTDGGTDTQYF.

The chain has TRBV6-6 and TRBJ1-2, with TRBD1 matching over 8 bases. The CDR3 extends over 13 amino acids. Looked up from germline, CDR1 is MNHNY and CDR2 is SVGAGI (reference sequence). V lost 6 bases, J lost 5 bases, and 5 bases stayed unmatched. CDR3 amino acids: CASRSRDRYGYTF. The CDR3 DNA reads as TGTGCCAGCAGAAGCCGGGACAGGTATGGCTACACCTTC.

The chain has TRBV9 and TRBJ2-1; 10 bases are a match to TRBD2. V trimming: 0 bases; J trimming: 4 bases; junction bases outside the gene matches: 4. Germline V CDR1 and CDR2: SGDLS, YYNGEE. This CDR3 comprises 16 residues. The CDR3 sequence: CASSVGKAGGYNEQFF. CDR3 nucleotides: TGTGCCAGCAGCGTAGGGAAAGCGGGAGGGTACAATGAGCAGTTCTTC. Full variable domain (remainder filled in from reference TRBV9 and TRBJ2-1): DSGVTQTPKHLITATGQRVTLRCSPRSGDLSVYWYQQSLDQGLQFLIQYYNGEERAKGNILERFSAQQFPDLHSELNLSSLELGDSALYFCASSVGKAGGYNEQFFGPGTRLTVL.

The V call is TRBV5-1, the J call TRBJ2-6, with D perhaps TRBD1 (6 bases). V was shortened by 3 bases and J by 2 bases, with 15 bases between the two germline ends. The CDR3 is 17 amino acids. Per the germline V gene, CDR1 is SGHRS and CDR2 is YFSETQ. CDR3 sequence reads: CASSSETGFAGANVLTF. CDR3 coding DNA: TGCGCCAGCAGCTCAGAAACAGGGTTTGCTGGGGCCAACGTCCTGACTTTC. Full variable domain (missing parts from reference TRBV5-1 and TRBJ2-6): KAGVTQTPRYLIKTRGQQVTLSCSPISGHRSVSWYQQTPGQGLQFLFEYFSETQRNKGNFPGRFSGRQFSNSRSEMNVSTLELGDSALYLCASSSETGFAGANVLTFGAGSRLTVL.

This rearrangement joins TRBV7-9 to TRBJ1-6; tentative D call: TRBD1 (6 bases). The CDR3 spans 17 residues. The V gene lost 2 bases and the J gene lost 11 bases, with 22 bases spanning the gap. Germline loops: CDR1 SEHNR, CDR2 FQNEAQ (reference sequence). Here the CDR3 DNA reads TGTGCCAGCAGCTTAAGGTTTCAGGGGATCCATTCGACACCCCTCCACTTT. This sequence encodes CASSLRFQGIHSTPLHF.

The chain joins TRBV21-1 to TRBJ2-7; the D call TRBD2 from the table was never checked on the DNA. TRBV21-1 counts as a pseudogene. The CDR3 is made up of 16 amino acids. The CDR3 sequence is CASSKVLGLAWYEQYF. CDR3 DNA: TGTGCCAGCAGCAAAGTGCTTGGACTAGCGTGGTACGAGCAGTACTTC.

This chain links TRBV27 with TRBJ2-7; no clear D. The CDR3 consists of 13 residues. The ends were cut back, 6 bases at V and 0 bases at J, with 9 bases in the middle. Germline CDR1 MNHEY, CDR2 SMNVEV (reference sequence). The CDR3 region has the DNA TGTGCCAGCAGCCGCCCGGGCTCCTACGAGCAGTACTTC. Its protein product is CASSRPGSYEQYF.

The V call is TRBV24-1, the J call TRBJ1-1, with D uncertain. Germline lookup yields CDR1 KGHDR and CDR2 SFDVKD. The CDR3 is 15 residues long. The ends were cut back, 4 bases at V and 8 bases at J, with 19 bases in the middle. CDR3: CATSDGRSTRSEAFF. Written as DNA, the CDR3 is TGTGCCACCAGTGACGGGAGAAGTACACGTTCCGAAGCTTTCTTT.

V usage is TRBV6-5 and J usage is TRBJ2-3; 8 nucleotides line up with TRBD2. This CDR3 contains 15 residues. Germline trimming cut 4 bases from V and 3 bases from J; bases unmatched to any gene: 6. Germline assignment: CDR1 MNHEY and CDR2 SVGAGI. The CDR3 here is CASSFSGTRTDTQYF. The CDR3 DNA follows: TGTGCCAGCAGTTTCAGCGGGACTAGGACAGATACGCAGTATTTT.

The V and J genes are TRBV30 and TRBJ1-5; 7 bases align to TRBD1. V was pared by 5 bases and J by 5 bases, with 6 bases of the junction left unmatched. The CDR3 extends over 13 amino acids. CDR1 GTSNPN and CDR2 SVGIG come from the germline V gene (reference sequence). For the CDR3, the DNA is TGTGCCTGGTCCGACAGGGATCATCAGCCCCAGCATTTT. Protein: CAWSDRDHQPQHF. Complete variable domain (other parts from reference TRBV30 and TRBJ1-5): SQTIHQWPATLVQPVGSPLSLECTVEGTSNPNLYWYRQAAGRGLQLLFYSVGIGQISSEVPQNLSASRPQDRQFILSSKKLLLSDSGFYLCAWSDRDHQPQHFGDGTRLSIL.

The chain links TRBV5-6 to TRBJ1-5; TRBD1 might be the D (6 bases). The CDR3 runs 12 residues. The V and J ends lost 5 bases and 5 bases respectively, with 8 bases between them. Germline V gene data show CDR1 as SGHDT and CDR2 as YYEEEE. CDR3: CASSQGYQPQHF. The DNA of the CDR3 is TGTGCCAGCAGTCAGGGGTATCAGCCCCAGCATTTT.

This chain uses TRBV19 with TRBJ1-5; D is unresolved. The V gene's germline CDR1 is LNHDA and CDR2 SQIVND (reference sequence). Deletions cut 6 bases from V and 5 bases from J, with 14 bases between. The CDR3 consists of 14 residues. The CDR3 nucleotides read TGTGCCAGTAGCACGGTTGGACTTCATCAGCCCCAGCATTTT. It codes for CASSTVGLHQPQHF.

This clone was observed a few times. The CDR3 DNA reads as TGTGCCAGTTTTGCTAGCGGGAGTAACAATGAGCAGTTCTTC. Encoded protein: CASFASGSNNEQFF. The genes are TRBV19 and TRBJ2-1, with 10 bases matching TRBD2. V lost 8 bases and J lost 5; bases outside the gene matches: 6. Germline V gives CDR1 LNHDA, CDR2 SQIVND (reference sequence). The CDR3 length is 14 residues. Together with reference TRBV19 and TRBJ2-1, the CDR3 gives the full variable domain: DGGITQSPKYLFRKEGQNVTLSCEQNLNHDAMYWYRQDPGQGLRLIYYSQIVNDFQKGDIAEGYSVSREKKESFPLTVTSAQKNPTAFYLCASFASGSNNEQFFGPGTRLTVL.

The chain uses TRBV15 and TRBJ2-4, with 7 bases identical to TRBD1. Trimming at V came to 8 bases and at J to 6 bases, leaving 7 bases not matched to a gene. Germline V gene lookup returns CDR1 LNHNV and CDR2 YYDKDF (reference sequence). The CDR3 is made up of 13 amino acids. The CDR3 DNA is TGTGCCACCTCCGACAGGGTATCAAACATTCAGTACTTC. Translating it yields CATSDRVSNIQYF.

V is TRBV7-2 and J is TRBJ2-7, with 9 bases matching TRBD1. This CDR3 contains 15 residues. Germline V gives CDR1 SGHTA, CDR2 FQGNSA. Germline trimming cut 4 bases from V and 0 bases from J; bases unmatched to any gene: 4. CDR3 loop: CASSWTGVSSYEQYF. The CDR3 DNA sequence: TGTGCCAGCAGCTGGACAGGGGTGAGCTCCTACGAGCAGTACTTC.

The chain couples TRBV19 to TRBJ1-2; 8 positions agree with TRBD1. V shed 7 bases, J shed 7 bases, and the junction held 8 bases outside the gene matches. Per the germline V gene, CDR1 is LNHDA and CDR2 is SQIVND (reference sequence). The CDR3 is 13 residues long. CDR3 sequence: CASTTGDDSGYTF. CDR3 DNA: TGTGCCAGTACGACAGGGGATGATTCTGGCTACACCTTC.